These T cell receptor beta chains were read from a single sample in a study of breast tumors, draining lymph nodes, adjacent tissues. From the multiplex PCR reads, TCRdb called clonotypes with MiXCR, one entry per CDR3 protein. The sample lists about 140,000 distinct CDR3 sequences; approximately 29% were seen once. The sample taken for sequencing was axillary lymph node tissue. The origin of the receptors is a female donor with breast cancer. Some clones in this sample may be carry-over from other donors' samples. CDR3s include the opening cysteine and the closing phenylalanine or tryptophan. D genes are given only for firm matches. Clone size appears in some rows only: once, few, many, or a class for an expanded clone.

>15|NA|TRBJ1-5|TRBV28|few
CASSLSGRSNQPQHF
TGTGCCAGCAGTCTTTCGGGTAGGAGCAATCAGCCCCAGCATTTT
>15|NA|TRBJ1-5|TRBV19|many
CASSTPGRPNQPQHF
TGTGCCAGTAGTACCCCCGGCAGGCCCAATCAGCCCCAGCATTTT
>12|TRBD1|TRBJ2-5|TRBV14|NA
CATQGGTETQYF
TGTGCCACGCAAGGGGGCACGGAGACCCAGTACTTC
>14|NA|TRBJ1-2|TRBV30|many
CAWSPTDNRYGYTF
TGTGCCTGGAGTCCGACGGACAACCGCTATGGCTACACCTTC
>16|NA|TRBJ2-2|TRBV19|NA
CASSFSGASGTGELFF
TGTGCCAGTAGTTTCTCAGGGGCGTCAGGCACCGGGGAGCTGTTTTTT
>15|NA|TRBJ1-2|TRBV7-9|NA
CASRTGTDANYGYTF
TGTGCCAGCAGAACCGGGACCGATGCTAACTACGGCTACACCTTC
>14|TRBD1|TRBJ1-2|TRBV6-2/TRBV6-3|many
CASRPDREFYGYTF
TGTGCCAGCAGACCCGACAGGGAATTCTATGGCTACACCTTC
>16|NA|TRBJ2-7|TRBV11-1|NA
CASSLEGGLYPSEQYF
TGTGCCAGCAGCTTAGAAGGGGGTCTCTACCCCAGCGAGCAGTACTTC
>15|NA|TRBJ1-2|TRBV7-8|many
CASSLGVGPNYGYPF
TGTGCCAGCAGCTTAGGAGTCGGTCCTAACTATGGCTACCCCTTC
>14|NA|TRBJ2-3|TRBV7-9|NA
CASSLGGVSDTQYF
TGTGCCAGCAGCTTAGGGGGGGTTTCAGATACGCAGTATTTT
>15|TRBD1|TRBJ2-1|TRBV20-1|many
CSASGQAPSYNEQFF
TGCAGTGCTAGCGGACAGGCGCCCTCCTACAATGAGCAGTTCTTC
>13|NA|TRBJ2-5|TRBV6-1|many
CASSELRVETQYF
TGTGCCAGCAGTGAACTGAGAGTGGAGACCCAGTACTTC
>15|NA|TRBJ1-5|TRBV10-3|many
CAISEWGTSNQPQHF
TGTGCCATCAGTGAGTGGGGGACTAGCAATCAGCCCCAGCATTTT
>13|NA|TRBJ1-3|TRBV18|NA
CASSQSPGNTIYF
TGTGCCAGCTCCCAGAGCCCTGGAAACACCATATATTTT
>15|NA|TRBJ1-3|TRBV7-2|many
CASSLAGLSGNTIYF
TGTGCCAGCAGCTTAGCGGGCCTCTCTGGAAACACCATATATTTT
>18|NA|TRBJ2-1|TRBV20-1|many
CSARDNPYRKGSYNEQFF
TGCAGTGCTAGAGATAACCCCTATCGTAAGGGCTCCTACAATGAGCAGTTCTTC
>13|TRBD1|TRBJ2-7|TRBV2|NA
CASSADRGYEQYF
TGTGCCAGCAGTGCCGACAGGGGGTACGAGCAGTACTTC
>16|NA|TRBJ1-5|TRBV18|few
CASSPREANSNQPQHF
TGTGCCAGCTCACCACGAGAAGCAAATAGCAATCAGCCCCAGCATTTT
>14|NA|TRBJ2-7|TRBV3-1|many
CASSPNQGGYEQYF
TGTGCCAGCAGCCCTAACCAGGGTGGCTACGAGCAGTACTTC
>15|TRBD2|TRBJ2-3|TRBV4-3|many
CASSQLAGLTDTQYF
TGCGCCAGCAGCCAATTAGCGGGGCTCACAGATACGCAGTATTTT
>15|NA|TRBJ2-1|TRBV12-3/TRBV12-4|NA
CAGSHGPNSYNEQFF
TGTGCCGGCAGCCACGGGCCGAACTCCTACAATGAGCAGTTCTTC
>14|NA|TRBJ1-2|TRBV27|many
CASSLRQGLYGYTF
TGTGCCAGCAGTTTAAGGCAGGGGCTCTATGGCTACACCTTC
>13|TRBD2|TRBJ2-3|TRBV14|NA
CASSQRLANTQYF
TGTGCCAGCAGCCAGCGACTAGCAAATACGCAGTATTTT
>13|NA|TRBJ2-1|TRBV27|many
CASSLRGSDEQFF
TGTGCCAGCAGTCTACGGGGCAGCGATGAGCAGTTCTTC
>23|TRBD2|TRBJ2-7|TRBV5-1|many
CASSLLARRESVQRGDHPYEQYF
TGCGCCAGCAGCTTGTTGGCAAGGAGGGAGTCGGTCCAGCGGGGGGACCACCCCTACGAGCAGTACTTC
>13|TRBD1|TRBJ1-5|TRBV7-7|many
CASRQQGLEPQHF
TGTGCTAGCAGACAACAGGGGCTTGAGCCCCAGCATTTT
>17|NA|TRBJ2-1|TRBV3-1|many
CASSLRQGGLIYNEQFF
TGTGCCAGCAGCCTACGTCAGGGGGGCCTTATCTACAATGAGCAGTTCTTC
>13|NA|TRBJ1-5|TRBV2|many
CASSTEHDQPQHF
TGTGCCAGCAGCACGGAACACGATCAGCCCCAGCATTTT
>15|TRBD1|TRBJ1-5|TRBV27|few
CASSFGTAGNQPQHF
TGTGCCAGCAGCTTTGGGACAGCGGGCAATCAGCCCCAGCATTTT
>14|NA|TRBJ1-6|TRBV20-1|many
CSAQHRDINSPLHF
TGCAGTGCTCAGCACCGGGACATAAATTCACCCCTCCACTTT
>18|TRBD1|TRBJ2-6|TRBV7-2|NA
CASSLRTGGVAGANVLTF
TGTGCCAGCAGCTTAAGAACAGGGGGCGTTGCTGGGGCCAACGTCCTGACTTTC
>15|TRBD1|TRBJ1-6|TRBV20-1|NA
CSAPQGVSGYSPLHF
TGCAGTGCCCCACAGGGGGTTTCTGGGTATTCACCCCTCCACTTT
>15|TRBD2|TRBJ2-3|TRBV20-1|many
CSARPTSGVTDTQYF
TGCAGTGCTAGACCAACTAGCGGGGTAACAGATACGCAGTATTTT
>14|NA|TRBJ1-1|TRBV2|NA
CASSEAGGITEAFF
TGTGCCAGCAGTGAAGCAGGGGGGATCACTGAAGCTTTCTTT
>14|TRBD1|TRBJ1-3|TRBV29-1|NA
CSVVNRGGGNTIYF
TGCAGCGTTGTGAACAGGGGCGGAGGAAACACCATATATTTT
>16|NA|TRBJ1-2|TRBV20-1|NA
CSASRPNTGEVRGYTF
TGCAGTGCTAGCAGGCCTAACACCGGGGAAGTTCGTGGCTACACCTTC
>15|NA|TRBJ1-3|TRBV12-3/TRBV12-4|many
CASSQTGTSGNTIYF
TGTGCCAGCAGCCAGACCGGGACGTCCGGAAACACCATATATTTT
>15|NA|TRBJ1-5|TRBV12-3/TRBV12-4|many
CASSLWSRGNQPQHF
TGTGCCAGCAGTTTATGGAGTAGGGGCAATCAGCCCCAGCATTTT
>17|NA|TRBJ1-3|TRBV7-2|NA
CASSFLSGGRVGNSIYF
TGTGCCAGCAGCTTCCTTTCTGGAGGAAGGGTCGGAAACTCCATATATTTC
>12|TRBD1|TRBJ1-1|TRBV30|NA
CVCEKGTGSAFF
TGTGTCTGCGAGAAAGGGACAGGGTCTGCTTTCTTT
>13|NA|TRBJ1-2|TRBV27|NA
CASSFGINYGYTF
TGTGCCAGCAGTTTCGGGATTAACTATGGCTACACCTTC
>14|NA|TRBJ2-3|TRBV18|few
CASSPLGDTDTQYF
TGTGCCAGCTCACCTTTGGGCGACACAGATACGCAGTATTTT
>17|TRBD2|TRBJ2-5|TRBV12-3/TRBV12-4|many
CASSFSGAAGIRETQYF
TGTGCCAGCAGTTTCAGCGGGGCCGCCGGCATACGGGAGACCCAGTACTTC
>15|NA|TRBJ1-1|TRBV4-3|NA
CASSQVGPMNTEAFF
TGCGCCAGCAGCCAAGTAGGACCCATGAACACTGAAGCTTTCTTT
>13|NA|TRBJ1-6|TRBV6-2/TRBV6-3|many
CASSRGPNSPLHF
TGTGCCAGCAGTCGAGGGCCTAATTCACCCCTCCACTTT
>13|NA|TRBJ1-1|TRBV7-9|NA
CASTGRGDTEAFF
TGTGCCAGCACCGGGAGAGGAGACACTGAAGCTTTCTTT
>16|NA|TRBJ1-6|TRBV6-2/TRBV6-3|many
CASSRLGSQGNSPLHF
TGTGCCAGCAGCCGTCTTGGGTCTCAAGGCAATTCACCCCTCCACTTT
>15|NA|TRBJ2-1|TRBV27|few
CASSSQFGRYNEQFF
TGTGCCAGCAGTTCCCAGTTCGGACGCTACAATGAGCAGTTCTTC
>12|NA|TRBJ1-2|TRBV10-3|many
CAISESVYGYTF
TGTGCCATCAGTGAGTCAGTCTATGGCTACACCTTC
>15|NA|TRBJ2-2|TRBV5-8|many
CASSFGSGATGELFF
TGTGCCAGCAGCTTCGGTAGTGGGGCTACCGGGGAGCTGTTTTTT
>15|NA|TRBJ1-1|TRBV9|few
CASSVGAALNTEAFF
TGTGCCAGCAGCGTAGGGGCAGCCTTGAACACTGAAGCTTTCTTT
>14|NA|TRBJ1-6|TRBV7-6|many
CASSLGQQTSPLHF
TGTGCCAGCAGCTTGGGGCAGCAAACTTCACCCCTCCACTTT
>12|NA|TRBJ2-7|TRBV28|many
CASSLFSYEQYF
TGTGCCAGCAGTTTATTTAGCTACGAGCAGTACTTC
>15|TRBD1|TRBJ1-1|TRBV5-1|NA
CASKRLGQMSTEAFF
TGCGCCAGCAAACGGTTGGGACAGATGAGCACTGAAGCTTTCTTT
>17|NA|TRBJ2-2|TRBV6-6|many
CASSYPPGTPNTGELFF
TGTGCCAGCAGTTACCCCCCGGGCACACCGAACACCGGGGAGCTGTTTTTT
>15|TRBD2|TRBJ2-7|TRBV11-1|many
CASSLGLAVSYEQYF
TGTGCCAGCAGCTTAGGACTAGCGGTCTCCTACGAGCAGTACTTC
>14|NA|TRBJ2-5|TRBV12-3/TRBV12-4|many
CASAQRVNQETQYF
TGTGCCAGCGCCCAGCGGGTGAATCAAGAGACCCAGTACTTC
>13|NA|TRBJ2-5|TRBV5-6|NA
CASSLAGNQPQYF
TGTGCCAGCAGCTTGGCGGGGAATCAGCCCCAGTACTTC
>15|TRBD1|TRBJ2-3|TRBV15|NA
CATSSRTGGTDTQYF
TGTGCCACCAGCAGTCGGACAGGGGGCACAGATACGCAGTATTTT
>15|TRBD1|TRBJ1-2|TRBV6-4|many
CASSDSGTGGHGYTF
TGTGCCAGCAGTGACTCAGGGACAGGGGGTCATGGCTACACCTTC